The present TCR beta chain was sequenced within a study of T cell changes during pregnancy in multiple sclerosis. Profiling relied on immunoSEQ multiplex PCR, and the TCRdb table lists in-frame clones only, not all of them. The sample holds approximately 30,000 clones; about nine tenths are singletons and the top ten take 8% to 9%. This receptor was taken from a female donor with multiple sclerosis, enrolled in a pregnancy study. Specimen: CD8+ T cells from peripheral blood mononuclear cells, collected in the second trimester of pregnancy.

The CDR3 region is CASSPGLGEGYEQYF. The DNA for the CDR3 is TGTGCCAGCAGCCCGGGACTGGGGGAGGGCTACGAGCAGTACTTC. This chain links TRBV5-3 with TRBJ2-7; TRBD2 aligns across 7 bases. TRBV5-3 is known as an ORF, though its function is uncertain. Trimming took 8 bases from V and 3 from J; bases not matched to a gene: 14. The CDR3 is made up of 15 amino acids.